The present entry profiles one T cell receptor (beta chain) with its context. Its antigen is still unknown. Controls were age- and sex-matched healthy donors. A quantity of roughly 0.5 to 1 ug RNA underwent reverse transcription using random hexamers. Amplification of TCR beta CDR3 was carried out by immunoSEQ multiplex PCR, which covered 54 Vbeta and 13 Jbeta segments. MiXCR was run by TCRdb on the immunoSEQ multiplex PCR reads, yielding one entry per CDR3 protein. The sample yields around 26,000 distinct CDR3 sequences, 94% seen once. The data stem from a study of CD8 T cells in Susac syndrome. Study-level points and caveats: An acknowledgment was made by the study that its TCR sequencing and HLA analysis involved relatively few individuals.

The CDR3 has 14 amino acids. Germline V CDR1 and CDR2: LNHDA, SQIVND (reference sequence). Trimming pared 7 bases from V and 1 base from J, leaving 12 bases between. The chain links TRBV19 to TRBJ2-3; D is possibly TRBD2 (6 bases). The sequence derives from a human donor in good health. Sequencing input: CD8+ T cells from PBMCs. CDR3 amino acids: CASKPSDGTDTQYF. CDR3 in DNA: TGTGCCAGTAAGCCTAGCGATGGCACAGATACGCAGTATTTT. Looking up the rest from reference TRBV19 and TRBJ2-3 gives the full variable domain: DGGITQSPKYLFRKEGQNVTLSCEQNLNHDAMYWYRQDPGQGLRLIYYSQIVNDFQKGDIAEGYSVSREKKESFPLTVTSAQKNPTAFYLCASKPSDGTDTQYFGPGTRLTVL.